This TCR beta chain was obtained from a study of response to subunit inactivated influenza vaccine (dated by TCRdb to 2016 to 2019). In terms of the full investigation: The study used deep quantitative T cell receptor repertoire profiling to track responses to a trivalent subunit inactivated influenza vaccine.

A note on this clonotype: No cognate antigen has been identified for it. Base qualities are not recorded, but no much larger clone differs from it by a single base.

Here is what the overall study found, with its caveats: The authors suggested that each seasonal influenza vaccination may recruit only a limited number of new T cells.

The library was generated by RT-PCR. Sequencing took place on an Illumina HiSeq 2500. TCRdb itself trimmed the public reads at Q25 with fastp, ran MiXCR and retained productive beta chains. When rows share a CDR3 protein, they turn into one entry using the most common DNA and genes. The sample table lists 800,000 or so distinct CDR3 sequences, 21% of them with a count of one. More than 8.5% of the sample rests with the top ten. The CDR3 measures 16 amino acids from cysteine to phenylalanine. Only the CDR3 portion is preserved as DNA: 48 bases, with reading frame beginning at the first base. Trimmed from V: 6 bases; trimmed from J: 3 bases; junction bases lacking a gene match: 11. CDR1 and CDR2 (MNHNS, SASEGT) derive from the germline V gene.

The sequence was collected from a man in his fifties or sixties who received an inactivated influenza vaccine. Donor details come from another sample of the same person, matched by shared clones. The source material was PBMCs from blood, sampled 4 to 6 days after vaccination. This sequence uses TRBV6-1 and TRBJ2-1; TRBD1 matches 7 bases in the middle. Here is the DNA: TGTGCCAGCAGCACGACAGGGAATGTGGGCTACAATGAGCAGTTCTTC. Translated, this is CASSTTGNVGYNEQFF.